What follows are 5 T cell receptor beta chains derived from one specimen sequenced in a study of T cells after yellow fever vaccination (dated by TCRdb to the late 2010s). The library was made by 5' RACE. The run used an Illumina HiSeq 2500. TCRdb trimmed the raw reads at Q25, called clones with MiXCR and kept productive beta chains. Each entry is one CDR3 protein sequence, shown with its most common DNA and genes. This sample is represented by a few hundred thousand distinct CDR3 sequences; under 7.5% of them were singletons. The ten most abundant clones make up about 15% of the sample. In the paper's terms, the treatment or condition label means: live attenuated yellow fever vaccine strain. The sample consisted of PBMCs, taken 5 days after the yellow fever booster vaccination. The receptor source for this set is a man aged 30 to 39 who received the YFV17D yellow fever vaccine.

The rearrangement uses TRBV27 and TRBJ2-2; a weak D match, TRBD1 (6 bases). CDR3 length equals 17 residues. Germline V CDR1 and CDR2: MNHEY, SMNVEV (reference sequence). Trimming shortened V by 3 bases and J by 2 bases, and 16 bases separated the two germline ends. CDR3 sequence (DNA): TGTGCCAGCAGTTTCCTGGGGACACACCTTAACACCGGGGAGCTGTTTTTT. Residues: CASSFLGTHLNTGELFF.

In its sample, this clonotype was seen many times. The chain uses TRBV5-1 and TRBJ2-1, with D possibly matching TRBD2 (6 bases). Germline CDR1 reads SGHRS; CDR2 reads YFSETQ. With 2 bases removed from V and 5 bases from J, the gap between germline ends came to 11 bases. The CDR3 covers 14 residues. The CDR3 DNA sequence: TGCGCCAGCAGCTTTGGAGGGGCCCACAATGAGCAGTTCTTC. Encoded protein: CASSFGGAHNEQFF.

This chain joins TRBV9 and TRBJ2-3; 8 bases are shared with TRBD2. This CDR3 contains 16 residues. The V gene's germline CDR1 is SGDLS and CDR2 YYNGEE. V shed 2 bases, J shed 4 bases, and the junction held 9 bases outside the gene matches. CDR3 sequence (DNA): TGTGCCAGCAGCGTGCCGGGACTAGGGGCGGCAGATACGCAGTATTTT. This gives the protein CASSVPGLGAADTQYF.

This clonotype was counted ten times or more. The chain recombines TRBV9 with TRBJ2-3, with 7 nucleotides matching TRBD1. Germline trimming cut 0 bases from V and 9 bases from J; bases unmatched to any gene: 13. CDR1 and CDR2 from the germline V gene are SGDLS and YYNGEE. This CDR3 region has 16 residues. This CDR3 reads CASSVGSSDRLRTQYF. The CDR3 DNA follows: TGTGCCAGCAGCGTAGGTTCCTCGGACAGGCTCCGGACGCAGTATTTT.

In this sample, this clonotype turned up many times. The chain joins TRBV6-5 to TRBJ1-1, with D possibly TRBD1 on 6 matching bases. The CDR3 runs to 15 residues. The V and J ends lost 3 bases and 8 bases respectively, with 19 bases between them. Germline-derived CDR1 and CDR2 are MNHEY and SVGAGI. The CDR3 loop reads CASSYRQGPLGEAFF. In nucleotides, the CDR3 is TGTGCCAGCAGTTATAGGCAGGGGCCGCTTGGGGAAGCTTTCTTT.